These 25 T cell receptor beta chains were all obtained from the same sample, sequenced in a study of shared clonotypes between healthy human individuals. Data came from immunoSEQ multiplex PCR; TCRdb stores just in-frame clones and leaves some out. This repertoire shows some 380,000 clones, approximately 96% found once; its top ten account for more than 0.3%. The sequencing input was memory CD8+ T cells sorted from blood. Stated subset: CD45RO+ cells pooled with CCR7-negative TemRA cells. The receptor source for this set is a young man in good health.

V is TRBV5-1 and J is TRBJ2-1; D gene uncertain. There are 15 residues in the CDR3. The V end was cut by 0 bases, the J end by 0 bases, with 7 bases between. The germline V gene encodes CDR1 SGHRS and CDR2 YFSETQ. In DNA form, the CDR3 reads TGCGCCAGCAGCTTGGAGCCGAGCTCCTACAATGAGCAGTTCTTC. This sequence encodes CASSLEPSSYNEQFF.

The chain employs TRBV5-4 and TRBJ2-3; 8 nucleotides agree with TRBD2. The CDR3 is made up of 16 amino acids. J was trimmed by 1 base and V by 3 bases; bases with no gene match: 7. From germline, CDR1 is SGHNT and CDR2 YYREEE (reference sequence). The CDR3 is CASSWLAGLGTDTQYF. In DNA form, the CDR3 reads TGTGCCAGCAGCTGGCTAGCGGGCCTCGGCACAGATACGCAGTATTTT.

V and J are TRBV7-2 and TRBJ2-3, with D perhaps matching TRBD2 (5 bases). The CDR3 consists of 15 residues. The ends were cut back, 3 bases at V and 0 bases at J, with 10 bases in the middle. The germline gives CDR1 SGHTA, CDR2 FQGNSA. CDR3 sequence (DNA): TGTGCCAGCAGCTTGGACTCGCTCAGCACAGATACGCAGTATTTT. Amino acids: CASSLDSLSTDTQYF.

The J gene is TRBJ2-5, the V gene TRBV29-1; 8 bases line up with TRBD1. The CDR3 sequence is 13 residues long. The V segment lost 5 bases and the J segment 2 bases; nucleotides outside the gene matches: 4. The germline V gene encodes CDR1 SQVTM and CDR2 ANQGSEA. The CDR3 reads CSVRGQGQETQYF. The DNA of the CDR3 is TGCAGCGTTCGCGGACAGGGACAAGAGACCCAGTACTTC.

The V and J genes are TRBV7-9 and TRBJ1-4; 10 bases are shared with TRBD1. The CDR3 extends over 15 amino acids. Unmatched junction bases numbered 7, after V lost 5 bases and J lost 7 bases. Germline V gene data show CDR1 as SEHNR and CDR2 as FQNEAQ (reference sequence). The DNA for the CDR3 is TGTGCCAGCAGCGGATCGACAGGGGGCTTTGAAAAACTGTTTTTT. Protein product: CASSGSTGGFEKLFF.

The chain joins TRBV6-5 to TRBJ2-3, with 10 bases aligning to TRBD2. CDR1 is MNHEY, CDR2 SVGAGI, per germline. V was pared by 6 bases and J by 0 bases, with 3 bases of the junction left unmatched. This CDR3 region has 15 residues. The CDR3 region is CASRTSGPSTDTQYF. The CDR3 DNA reads TGTGCCAGCAGGACTAGCGGGCCTAGCACAGATACGCAGTATTTT.

The chain employs TRBV2 and TRBJ2-2, with D uncertain. With 6 bases removed from V and 1 base from J, the gap between germline ends came to 9 bases. From germline, CDR1 is SNHLY and CDR2 FYNNEI. The CDR3 has 14 amino acids. The DNA of the CDR3 is TGTGCCAGCAGGATACTACAGAACACCGGGGAGCTGTTTTTT. Its protein is CASRILQNTGELFF.

The chain links TRBV27 to TRBJ1-2; unclear D gene. CDR3 length: 16 residues. V lost 6 bases and J lost 4, with 21 bases in between. In germline, CDR1 is MNHEY, CDR2 SMNVEV (reference sequence). CDR3 sequence: CASSYNQGGPLYGYTF. The CDR3 DNA sequence: TGTGCCAGCAGCTATAACCAAGGCGGCCCCCTCTATGGCTACACCTTC.

This rearrangement joins TRBV6-5 to TRBJ2-7; the D gene is possibly TRBD1 (5 bases). V was shortened by 5 bases and J by 2 bases, with 16 bases between the two germline ends. CDR3 length: 15 amino acids. Germline V gene lookup returns CDR1 MNHEY and CDR2 SVGAGI. CDR3 bases: TGTGCCAGCAGTCCCCCCCCAGGGATACCCTACGAGCAGTACTTC. It codes for CASSPPPGIPYEQYF.

As DNA, the CDR3 is TGTGCCAGCAGCTCCCAATTGAGGTGGGATACGCAGTATTTT. Amino acids: CASSSQLRWDTQYF. J is TRBJ2-3 and V is TRBV9; D not certain. The CDR3 has 14 amino acids. V was trimmed by 4 bases and J by 6 bases, leaving 15 bases between them. In germline, CDR1 is SGDLS, CDR2 YYNGEE.

The chain recombines TRBV29-1 with TRBJ1-4; D unresolved. Trimming pared 4 bases from V and 8 bases from J, leaving 14 bases between. This CDR3 has 13 residues. Germline CDR1 reads SQVTM; CDR2 reads ANQGSEA. This CDR3 reads CSVALKLREKLFF. CDR3 coding DNA: TGCAGCGTTGCCCTTAAGTTGAGAGAAAAACTGTTTTTT.

This chain joins TRBV28 and TRBJ2-1; D is perhaps TRBD2 (5 bases). The CDR3 covers 15 residues. The germline V and J ends were trimmed by 7 bases and 7 bases, with 20 bases remaining between them. Germline lookup yields CDR1 MDHEN and CDR2 SYDVKM. In DNA form, the CDR3 reads TGTGCCAGCACGCAACGAGACTACGAGTTTAATGAGCAGTTCTTC. It codes for CASTQRDYEFNEQFF. The whole variable domain, filled in from reference TRBV28 and TRBJ2-1, reads DVKVTQSSRYLVKRTGEKVFLECVQDMDHENMFWYRQDPGLGLRLIYFSYDVKMKEKGDIPEGYSVSREKKERFSLILESASTNQTSMYLCASTQRDYEFNEQFFGPGTRLTVL.

The CDR3 here is CASRGFVGGGETQYF. As DNA, the CDR3 is TGTGCCAGCAGGGGGTTTGTTGGAGGTGGGGAGACCCAGTACTTC. The rearrangement joins TRBV7-2 to TRBJ2-5, with D maybe TRBD2 (5 bases). Trimming shortened V by 6 bases and J by 5 bases, and 19 bases separated the two germline ends. Per the germline V gene, CDR1 is SGHTA and CDR2 is FQGNSA. The CDR3 length is 15 residues.

The CDR3 bases are TGTGCCAGCACTAGCGGGAGTGAGCAGTTCTTC. This sequence encodes CASTSGSEQFF. The chain is built from TRBV2 and TRBJ2-1; 10 bases are a match to TRBD2. Per germline, CDR1 SNHLY and CDR2 FYNNEI. The CDR3 extends over 11 amino acids. V lost 7 bases and J lost 9; bases outside the gene matches: 0.

The CDR3 DNA is TGTGCCAGCAGCTTATTGTTGCTCTCCTACGAGCAGTACTTC. It codes for CASSLLLLSYEQYF. The chain joins TRBV7-2 to TRBJ2-7, with D hard to call. This CDR3 has 14 residues. In germline, CDR1 is SGHTA, CDR2 FQGNSA. The V gene lost 2 bases and the J gene lost 0 bases, with 8 bases spanning the gap.

This chain uses TRBV18 with TRBJ2-7; perhaps TRBD1 as D (6 bases). From germline, CDR1 is KGHSH and CDR2 LQKENI. Between the trimmed V and J ends, which lost 1 base and 0 bases, there was a span of 10 bases. The CDR3 has 15 amino acids. CDR3 residues: CASSPQTGFSYEQYF. CDR3 nucleotides: TGTGCCAGCTCACCACAGACAGGTTTCTCCTACGAGCAGTACTTC.

This rearrangement joins TRBV7-3 to TRBJ2-3; 9 nucleotides match TRBD2. The CDR3 length is 17 residues. With V trimmed by 5 bases and J by 1 base, 10 bases remained unmatched. In germline, CDR1 is SGHTA, CDR2 FQGTGA. The CDR3 protein is CASSRDQAGGGTDTQYF. As DNA, the CDR3 is TGTGCCAGCAGCCGAGACCAAGCGGGAGGTGGCACAGATACGCAGTATTTT.

The J gene is TRBJ1-5, the V gene TRBV28; D not certain. Germline V gene data show CDR1 as MDHEN and CDR2 as SYDVKM. CDR3 length equals 15 residues. The ends were cut back, 3 bases at V and 2 bases at J, with 11 bases in the middle. This chain's CDR3 is CASSFVAARNQPQHF. DNA for the CDR3: TGTGCCAGCAGTTTTGTCGCAGCCCGCAATCAGCCCCAGCATTTT.

About this clone: Distinct nucleotide sequences in the sample also encode this CDR3. The chain carries TRBV5-1 and TRBJ2-2; possibly TRBD2 for D (6 bases). Germline V gene sequence: CDR1 SGHRS, CDR2 YFSETQ. V lost 1 base and J 3 bases, leaving 10 bases between the germline ends. The CDR3 consists of 15 residues. CDR3 loop: CASSLTGAYTGELFF. CDR3 nucleotides: TGCGCCAGCAGCTTGACGGGAGCCTACACCGGGGAGCTGTTTTTT.

This chain uses TRBV7-8 with TRBJ2-2; D is uncertain. Looked up from germline, CDR1 is SGHVS and CDR2 is FQNEAQ. This CDR3 has 14 amino acids. Trimming cost V 0 bases and J 0 bases, with 2 bases left between them. In DNA, the CDR3 is TGTGCCAGCAGCTTAGCTTCGAACACCGGGGAGCTGTTTTTT. Translating gives CASSLASNTGELFF.

The gene calls are TRBV20-1 and TRBJ1-1; TRBD1 matches at 8 bases. Germline CDR1 reads DFQATT; CDR2 reads SNEGSKA (reference sequence). The CDR3 length is 11 residues. J was trimmed by 10 bases and V by 3 bases; bases with no gene match: 4. The CDR3 is CSASVDRGAFF. CDR3 in DNA: TGCAGTGCTAGCGTTGACAGGGGAGCTTTCTTT.

This chain joins TRBV10-1 and TRBJ1-5; 10 nucleotides agree with TRBD1. In germline, CDR1 is WNHNN, CDR2 SYGVQD (reference sequence). This CDR3 region has 18 residues. The trim removed 7 bases at V and 2 bases at J, leaving 14 bases unmatched. Written as DNA, the CDR3 is TGCGCCAGCAAGAAGGGACAGGGGCCACTAATCGGCAATCAGCCCCAGCATTTT. Protein: CASKKGQGPLIGNQPQHF.

The V and J genes are TRBV21-1 and TRBJ1-2; the table's D call of TRBD1 was not tested on the DNA. TRBV21-1 is described as a pseudogene. The CDR3 spans 11 residues. CDR3 bases: TGTGCCACCCGACAGGGCTATGGCTACACCTTC. Residues: CATRQGYGYTF.

V gene TRBV18 combines with J gene TRBJ2-1, with D perhaps TRBD1 (6 bases). In germline, CDR1 is KGHSH, CDR2 LQKENI. V was clipped by 5 bases and J by 1 base, with 12 bases between them. CDR3 length: 15 residues. The CDR3 DNA is TGTGCCAGCTCATCACTACAGGGTTCCTACAATGAGCAGTTCTTC. Protein sequence: CASSSLQGSYNEQFF.

The rearrangement uses TRBV13 and TRBJ2-7; 14 bases map to TRBD2. The germline CDR1 and CDR2 sequences are PRHDT and FYEKMQ (reference sequence). This CDR3 is built from 15 residues. Trimming at V came to 5 bases and at J to 4 bases, leaving 4 bases not matched to a gene. CDR3 in amino acids: CASSPGLAGEYEQYF. The CDR3 bases are TGTGCCAGCAGCCCGGGACTAGCGGGAGAGTACGAGCAGTACTTC.